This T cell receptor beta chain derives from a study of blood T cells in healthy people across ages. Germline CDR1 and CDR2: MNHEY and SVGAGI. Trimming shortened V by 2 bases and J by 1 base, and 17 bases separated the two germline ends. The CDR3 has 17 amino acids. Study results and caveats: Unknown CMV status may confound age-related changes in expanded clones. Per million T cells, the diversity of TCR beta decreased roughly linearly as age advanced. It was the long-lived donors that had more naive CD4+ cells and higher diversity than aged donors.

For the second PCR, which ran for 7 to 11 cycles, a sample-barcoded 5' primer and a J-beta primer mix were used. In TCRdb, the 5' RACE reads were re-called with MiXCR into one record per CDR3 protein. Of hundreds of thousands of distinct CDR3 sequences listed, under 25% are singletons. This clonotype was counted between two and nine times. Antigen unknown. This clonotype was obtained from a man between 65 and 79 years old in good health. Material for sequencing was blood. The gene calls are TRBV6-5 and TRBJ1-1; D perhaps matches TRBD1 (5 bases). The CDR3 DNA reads TGTGCCAGCAGTTACGGGGGTTGGGCAGACCAGAACACTGAAGCTTTCTTT. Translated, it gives CASSYGGWADQNTEAFF.